The 19 T cell receptor beta chains in this list originate from one sample, sequenced in a study of blood T cell repertoires in COVID-19. The assay was immunoSEQ multiplex PCR, and TCRdb's table has in-frame clones only and misses some. The sample consists of about 140,000 clones, approximately 84% of them appearing once. Sequencing was carried out using PBMCs or T cells enriched from blood (not recorded which). Receptor source: a woman under 30 who had been exposed to COVID-19.

This clone was detected only once. The chain employs TRBV28 and TRBJ1-2, with 8 bases aligning to TRBD1. Trimming removed 3 bases from V and 12 bases from J; junction bases left unmatched: 6. CDR1 and CDR2 (germline): MDHEN, SYDVKM. The CDR3 consists of 12 residues. CDR3 amino acids: CASSFPGQGHTF. Written as DNA, the CDR3 is TGTGCCAGCAGTTTCCCCGGACAGGGCCACACCTTC.

V usage is TRBV10-1 and J usage is TRBJ1-1; 9 bases are shared with TRBD1. The trim removed 6 bases at V and 6 bases at J, leaving 8 bases unmatched. This CDR3 is 14 amino acids long. Germline CDR1 reads WNHNN; CDR2 reads SYGVQD (reference sequence). The CDR3 coding sequence is TGCGCCAGCAGGCTCGGGACAGGGATCCCTGAAGCTTTCTTT. As protein: CASRLGTGIPEAFF.

This clone was seen once. The chain is built from TRBV28 and TRBJ1-6, with D possibly matching TRBD1 (5 bases). CDR3 length equals 15 residues. Germline lookup yields CDR1 MDHEN and CDR2 SYDVKM. V lost 6 bases and J 7 bases, leaving 16 bases between the germline ends. In DNA, the CDR3 is TGTGCCAGCAGACCAACAGGCCAAAGAAATTCACCCCTCCACTTT. Its translation: CASRPTGQRNSPLHF. The full variable domain, with the rest looked up from reference TRBV28 and TRBJ1-6, is DVKVTQSSRYLVKRTGEKVFLECVQDMDHENMFWYRQDPGLGLRLIYFSYDVKMKEKGDIPEGYSVSREKKERFSLILESASTNQTSMYLCASRPTGQRNSPLHFGNGTRLTVT.

The chain joins TRBV30 to TRBJ1-3; weak D call: TRBD1 (6 bases). Germline V gene lookup returns CDR1 GTSNPN and CDR2 SVGIG (reference sequence). The CDR3 is 15 amino acids. The V end was cut by 3 bases, the J end by 0 bases, with 12 bases between. CDR3 residues: CAWSGRTVSGNTIYF. CDR3 in DNA: TGTGCCTGGAGCGGCAGGACAGTCTCTGGAAACACCATATATTTT.

This clone was seen a single time. The chain joins TRBV27 to TRBJ2-5; 7 bases are a match to TRBD2. Unmatched junction bases numbered 11, after V lost 5 bases and J lost 5 bases. There are 15 residues in the CDR3. Per the germline V gene, CDR1 is MNHEY and CDR2 is SMNVEV (reference sequence). The CDR3 is CASSHRAGVWETQYF. The CDR3 bases are TGTGCCAGCAGTCACCGGGCGGGAGTATGGGAGACCCAGTACTTC.

The chain joins TRBV2 to TRBJ1-3, with a possible D match to TRBD1 (6 bases). V gave up 4 bases and J gave up 0 bases, with 19 bases separating them. CDR3 length equals 18 residues. Germline values: CDR1 SNHLY, CDR2 FYNNEI. CDR3 coding DNA: TGTGCCAGCAGTGTCGGGTTTTATCAGGGGATCTCTGGAAACACCATATATTTT. This encodes CASSVGFYQGISGNTIYF.

The genes are TRBV7-9 and TRBJ1-2; D not certain. There are 14 residues in the CDR3. With 6 bases removed from V and 5 bases from J, the gap between germline ends came to 16 bases. In germline, CDR1 is SEHNR, CDR2 FQNEAQ (reference sequence). The CDR3 protein is CASSFNPDSYGYTF. The CDR3 DNA sequence: TGTGCCAGCAGTTTTAACCCAGACTCGTATGGCTACACCTTC.

The chain couples TRBV19 to TRBJ2-1; a weak D match, TRBD2 (6 bases). V lost 9 bases, J lost 10 bases, and 22 bases lay in between. Germline CDR1 reads LNHDA; CDR2 reads SQIVND (reference sequence). The CDR3 length is 14 residues. The CDR3 DNA reads as TGTGCCAGCTCGCCCCAAACTCGGGACTCGGAGCAGTTCTTC. It codes for CASSPQTRDSEQFF.

The chain uses TRBV19 and TRBJ2-5; 9 nucleotides align to TRBD1. Germline trimming cut 8 bases from V and 4 bases from J; bases unmatched to any gene: 5. The CDR3 runs to 13 residues. In germline, CDR1 is LNHDA, CDR2 SQIVND (reference sequence). In DNA, the CDR3 is TGTGCCAGTGGAACAGGGGGCAGAGAGACCCAGTACTTC. Protein: CASGTGGRETQYF. Using reference TRBV19 and TRBJ2-5 for the parts outside the CDR3, the full variable domain is DGGITQSPKYLFRKEGQNVTLSCEQNLNHDAMYWYRQDPGQGLRLIYYSQIVNDFQKGDIAEGYSVSREKKESFPLTVTSAQKNPTAFYLCASGTGGRETQYFGPGTRLLVL.

This chain uses TRBV19 with TRBJ2-5; 8 nucleotides agree with TRBD1. CDR1 is LNHDA, CDR2 SQIVND, per germline (reference sequence). J gave up 2 bases and V 5 bases, and 13 bases lay outside the gene matches. This CDR3 contains 17 residues. As DNA, the CDR3 is TGTGCCAGTAGTCCTGTGCGGGGACAGGCGACGCAAGAGACCCAGTACTTC. It encodes CASSPVRGQATQETQYF.

This sequence joins TRBV6-5 and TRBJ2-3, with 7 bases matching TRBD1. The CDR3 extends over 14 amino acids. Germline loops: CDR1 MNHEY, CDR2 SVGAGI. Germline trimming cut 6 bases from V and 0 bases from J; bases unmatched to any gene: 3. The chain's CDR3 is CASRMTGSTDTQYF. The CDR3 DNA is TGTGCCAGCAGAATGACAGGGAGCACAGATACGCAGTATTTT.

This clone was detected only a few times. The chain links TRBV11-2 to TRBJ2-1, with D tentatively TRBD2 (6 bases). V was trimmed by 8 bases and J by 15 bases, leaving 23 bases between them. Germline assignment: CDR1 SGHAT and CDR2 FQNNGV. This CDR3 is built from 13 residues. CDR3 sequence (DNA): TGTGCCAGCGGACTACAATTGGGTTCCCGGCCGTTCTTC. The encoded protein is CASGLQLGSRPFF. The complete variable domain, with remaining parts taken from reference TRBV11-2 and TRBJ2-1, reads EAGVAQSPRYKIIEKRQSVAFWCNPISGHATLYWYQQILGQGPKLLIQFQNNGVVDDSQLPKDRFSAERLKGVDSTLKIQPAKLEDSAVYLCASGLQLGSRPFFGPGTRLTVL.

V usage is TRBV5-1 and J usage is TRBJ2-7; 7 bases map to TRBD1. Germline values: CDR1 SGHRS, CDR2 YFSETQ. This CDR3 comprises 14 residues. The junction had 3 bases not matched to a gene; V was cut back by 0 bases and J by 3 bases. The CDR3 sequence is CASSLGQGDYEQYF. CDR3 bases: TGCGCCAGCAGCTTGGGGCAGGGGGACTACGAGCAGTACTTC.

The chain employs TRBV6-4 and TRBJ2-5; TRBD2 agrees at 7 bases. V lost 3 bases, J lost 5 bases, and 6 bases stayed unmatched. The CDR3 has 14 residues. CDR1 and CDR2 from the germline V gene are MRHNA and SNTAGT. The CDR3 loop is CASSDTLAVETQYF. The CDR3 DNA reads TGTGCCAGCAGTGATACGCTAGCGGTGGAGACCCAGTACTTC.

The chain links TRBV30 to TRBJ2-7; tentative D call: TRBD1 (6 bases). CDR1 and CDR2 (germline): GTSNPN, SVGIG (reference sequence). The CDR3 runs to 14 residues. V was pared by 0 bases and J by 0 bases, with 9 bases between. The CDR3 loop is CAWSVQGSSYEQYF. The CDR3 DNA is TGTGCCTGGAGTGTACAGGGAAGCTCCTACGAGCAGTACTTC.

The chain employs TRBV9 and TRBJ1-6, with D unclear. CDR1 SGDLS and CDR2 YYNGEE come from the germline V gene. The CDR3 length is 12 residues. V lost 4 bases and J lost 6, with 5 bases in between. This CDR3 reads CASSRSNSPLHF. In DNA form, the CDR3 reads TGTGCCAGCAGCCGTAGTAATTCACCCCTCCACTTT.

The rearrangement links TRBV2 to TRBJ1-6; unclear D gene. There are 15 residues in the CDR3. The germline V gene has CDR1 SNHLY and CDR2 FYNNEI. V was cut by 1 base and J by 7 bases, with 11 bases left in between. Here the CDR3 reads CASSEVGVGNSPLHF. DNA of the CDR3: TGTGCCAGCAGTGAAGTCGGGGTGGGGAATTCACCCCTCCACTTT.

The chain links TRBV9 to TRBJ2-5, with 9 bases identical to TRBD2. CDR1 SGDLS and CDR2 YYNGEE come from the germline V gene. This CDR3 comprises 15 residues. V dropped 4 bases and J dropped 7; count of bases not matched to a gene: 11. CDR3 sequence (DNA): TGTGCCAGCAGCTCCGAGCGGGGGGAGTTAGGGACCCAGTACTTC. Encoded protein: CASSSERGELGTQYF.

This chain uses TRBV29-1 with TRBJ2-1, with 9 positions matching TRBD2. Germline loops: CDR1 SQVTM, CDR2 ANQGSEA. The CDR3 runs to 15 residues. V lost 7 bases to trimming and J lost 3 bases; unmatched junction nucleotides: 10. Here the CDR3 DNA reads TGCAGCGCAACAGGTGGGACTAGCAGCTACAATGAGCAGTTCTTC. As protein: CSATGGTSSYNEQFF.